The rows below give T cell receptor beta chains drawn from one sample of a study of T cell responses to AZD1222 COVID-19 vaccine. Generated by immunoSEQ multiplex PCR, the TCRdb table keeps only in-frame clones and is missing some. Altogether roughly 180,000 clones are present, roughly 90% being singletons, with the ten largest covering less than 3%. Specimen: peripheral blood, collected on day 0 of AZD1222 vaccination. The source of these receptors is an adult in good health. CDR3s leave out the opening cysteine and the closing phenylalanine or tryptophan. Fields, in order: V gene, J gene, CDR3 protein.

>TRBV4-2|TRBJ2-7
ASSQEELTDEQY
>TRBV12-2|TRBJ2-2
ASRFPAPNTGELF
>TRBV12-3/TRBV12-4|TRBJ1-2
ASSPGNYGYT
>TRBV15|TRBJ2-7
ATSSHDSLYSSYEQY
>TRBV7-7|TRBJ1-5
ASSSSTGSNQPQH
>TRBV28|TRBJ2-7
ASSGTSGIRLEY
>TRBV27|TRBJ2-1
ASSIRTSGSVGDEQF
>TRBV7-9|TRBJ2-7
ASSWGIAGVLYEQY
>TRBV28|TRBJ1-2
ASITGQGYGYT
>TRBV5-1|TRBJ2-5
ASSLGGLAGGPLETQY
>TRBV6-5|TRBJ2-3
ASSLRQGGTDTQY
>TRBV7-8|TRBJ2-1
ASSHTREPLYNEQF
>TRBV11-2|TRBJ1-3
ASSGQISGNTIY
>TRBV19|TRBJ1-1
ASSIGQSNTEAF
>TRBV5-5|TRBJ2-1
ASSLTSGRIDNEQF
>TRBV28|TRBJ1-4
ASSLAGQGIREKLF
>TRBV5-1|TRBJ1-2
ASSLGVNYGYT
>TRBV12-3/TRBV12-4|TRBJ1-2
ASSLVSQGGYT
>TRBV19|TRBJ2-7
ASSIRRGDEQY
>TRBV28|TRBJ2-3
ASSYRENTDTQY
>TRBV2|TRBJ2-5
ASRATSSETQY
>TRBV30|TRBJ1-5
AWRADSNQPQH
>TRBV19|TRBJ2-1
ASSNSLAGLMTYNEQF
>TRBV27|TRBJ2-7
ASRRYWDRGPHYEQY
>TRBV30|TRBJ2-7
AWTGGSFGEQY
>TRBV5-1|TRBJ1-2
ASSLDRPGNYGYT